This T cell receptor beta chain derives from a study of T cells after yellow fever vaccination. Study-level findings and limits: There was a small share of clonotypes that showed up in both the CD4 and CD8 compartments.

Worth noting for this clonotype: What it binds is not known.

TCRdb called the 5' RACE reads again in MiXCR, with one record for every CDR3 protein. The sample consists of about 550,000 distinct CDR3 sequences, about 19% of them appearing once. Germline V lookup: CDR1 SQVTM, CDR2 ANQGSEA. The CDR3 totals 14 residues. Trimming pared 4 bases from V and 0 bases from J, leaving 10 bases between. Specimen: PBMCs, collected 15 days after the yellow fever booster vaccination. The source is a man aged 25-45 years who received the YFV17D yellow fever vaccine. This rearrangement joins TRBV29-1 to TRBJ2-1; the D gene is possibly TRBD2 (6 bases). The chain's CDR3 is CSVGSGFSYNEQFF. The CDR3, as DNA: TGCAGCGTTGGGAGCGGGTTCTCCTACAATGAGCAGTTCTTC.